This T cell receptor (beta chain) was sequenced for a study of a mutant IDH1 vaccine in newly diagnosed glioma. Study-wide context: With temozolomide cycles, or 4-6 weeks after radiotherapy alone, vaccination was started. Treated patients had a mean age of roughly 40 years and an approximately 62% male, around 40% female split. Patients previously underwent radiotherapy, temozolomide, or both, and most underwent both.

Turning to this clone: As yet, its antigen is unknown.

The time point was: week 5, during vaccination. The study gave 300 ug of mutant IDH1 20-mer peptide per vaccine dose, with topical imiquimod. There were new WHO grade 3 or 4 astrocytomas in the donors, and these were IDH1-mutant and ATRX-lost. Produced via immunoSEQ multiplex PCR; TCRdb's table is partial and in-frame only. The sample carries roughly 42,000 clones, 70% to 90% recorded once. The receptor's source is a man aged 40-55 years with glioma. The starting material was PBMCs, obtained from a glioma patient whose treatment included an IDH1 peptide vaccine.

CDR3 loop: CASSLIGTSSGNTIYF. DNA for the CDR3: TGTGCCAGCAGCTTGATCGGGACAAGCTCTGGAAACACCATATATTTT. This chain joins TRBV5-6 and TRBJ1-3; tentative D call: TRBD1 (6 bases). The CDR3 is made up of 16 amino acids. Trimming pared 1 base from V and 0 bases from J, leaving 11 bases between. Germline CDR1 and CDR2: SGHDT and YYEEEE.